This is a list of T cell receptor beta chains from one sample in a study of T cells in Graves' hyperthyroidism and ophthalmopathy. TCRdb re-derived calls from the multiplex PCR reads in MiXCR, one entry per CDR3 protein. Among 250,000 to 300,000 distinct CDR3 sequences, approximately 18% were seen once, and the ten largest hold 35% to 40%. Sequencing was carried out using blood. The receptors were sampled from a man aged 50 to 59 with Graves' ophthalmopathy. The CDR3 runs from the conserved cysteine through the conserved F or W. A D gene is named only where the DNA matches it firmly. Not all rows give a size; the values are once, few, many and, for expanded clones, a class.

d_gene	v_gene	abundance	j_gene	CDR3aa	CDR3nt
NA	TRBV12-3/TRBV12-4	many	TRBJ2-3	CASSPLGASTDTQYF	TGTGCCAGCAGTCCGTTGGGAGCTAGCACAGATACGCAGTATTTT
NA	TRBV7-9	few	TRBJ2-5	CASSLSAQRETQYF	TGTGCCAGCAGCTTATCGGCTCAGAGGGAGACCCAGTACTTC
NA	TRBV7-9	NA	TRBJ2-7	CASSPGQLPREEQYF	TGTGCCAGCAGCCCAGGACAGCTACCTCGGGAAGAGCAGTACTTC
TRBD1	TRBV6-1	NA	TRBJ1-2	CASSADRGRQSYTF	TGTGCCAGCAGTGCGGACAGGGGACGACAAAGCTACACCTTC
NA	TRBV12-3/TRBV12-4	many	TRBJ2-3	CASSLYTIDTQYF	TGTGCCAGCAGTCTCTACACCATAGATACGCAGTATTTT
TRBD1	TRBV11-1	many	TRBJ2-1	CASRRTGTYNEQFF	TGTGCCAGCAGGAGGACAGGGACCTACAATGAGCAGTTCTTC
NA	TRBV28	NA	TRBJ1-1	CASSLWSDPGAFF	TGTGCCAGCAGTTTATGGTCGGACCCCGGGGCTTTCTTT
TRBD2	TRBV2	NA	TRBJ2-1	CASSPGLAGGRSPYNEQFF	TGTGCCAGCAGCCCAGGACTAGCGGGAGGGCGGAGCCCCTACAATGAGCAGTTCTTC
NA	TRBV2	few	TRBJ1-3	CASSEMNGNTIYF	TGTGCCAGCAGTGAAATGAACGGAAACACCATATATTTT
TRBD1	TRBV15	NA	TRBJ2-2	CATSRDRRGQAGELFF	TGTGCCACCAGCAGAGATCGACGGGGACAGGCCGGGGAGCTGTTTTTT
TRBD2	TRBV28	many	TRBJ2-7	CASKLPSGTWQYF	TGTGCCAGCAAACTACCGAGCGGGACTTGGCAGTACTTC
TRBD2	TRBV5-1	NA	TRBJ2-1	CASSLSGTSADNEQFF	TGCGCCAGCAGCTTGAGTGGGACTAGCGCCGACAATGAGCAGTTCTTC
NA	TRBV28	many	TRBJ2-5	CATTGHVQETQYF	TGTGCCACCACAGGACACGTTCAGGAGACCCAGTACTTC
NA	TRBV28	NA	TRBJ1-4	CASSFRRQADEKLFF	TGTGCCAGCAGTTTTAGAAGGCAGGCGGATGAAAAACTGTTTTTT
NA	TRBV19	NA	TRBJ1-2	CASTHSPGLYGYTF	TGTGCCAGTACCCATAGCCCCGGGCTATATGGCTACACCTTC
NA	TRBV2	many	TRBJ2-4	CASRGHPGRDIQYF	TGTGCCAGCAGGGGACACCCCGGACGAGACATTCAGTACTTC
TRBD2	TRBV12-3/TRBV12-4	NA	TRBJ2-1	CASRTSGVYNEQFF	TGTGCCAGTCGGACTAGCGGGGTTTACAATGAGCAGTTCTTC
TRBD2	TRBV3-1	many	TRBJ2-7	CASSQGLAGDEQYF	TGTGCCAGCAGCCAAGGACTAGCGGGAGACGAGCAGTACTTC
TRBD1	TRBV27	many	TRBJ2-1	CASSFHGQGSNNEQFF	TGTGCCAGCAGTTTCCACGGACAGGGATCCAACAATGAGCAGTTCTTC
NA	TRBV20-1	few	TRBJ2-5	CSAKESLGRGDHQETQYF	TGCAGTGCTAAAGAATCTCTAGGGCGGGGAGACCACCAAGAGACCCAGTACTTC
NA	TRBV6-2/TRBV6-3	few	TRBJ2-7	CASSYPGVTDEQYF	TGTGCCAGCAGCTATCCGGGAGTCACGGACGAGCAGTACTTC
NA	TRBV14	NA	TRBJ2-7	CASSYSTASYEQYF	TGTGCCAGCAGCTACTCAACAGCCTCCTACGAGCAGTACTTC
NA	TRBV27	NA	TRBJ1-1	CASSLREDTEAFF	TGTGCCAGCAGTTTGAGGGAAGACACTGAAGCTTTCTTT
TRBD2	TRBV7-6	many	TRBJ2-1	CASSLDGRDEQFF	TGTGCCAGCAGCTTAGACGGGAGGGATGAGCAGTTCTTC
TRBD1	TRBV2	many	TRBJ1-6	CASSRDRGYNSPLHF	TGTGCCAGCAGCCGGGACAGGGGTTATAATTCACCCCTCCACTTT